These T cell receptor beta chains were read from a single sample in a study of T cells expressing NK-cell markers. TCRdb reprocessed the 5' RACE reads, keeping one entry per CDR3 protein, no DNA. The record lists 500,000 to 700,000 distinct CDR3 sequences, of which the ten most abundant hold approximately 4%. Source material: blood T cells: a sorted CD56 or NKG2C T cell subset, CD4+ or CD8+ T cells, or bulk PBMC T cells (not recorded which). The receptor source for this set is a man in his late teens or twenties in good health. Each CDR3 is given with its conserved first and last residue.

TRBJ2-3	TRBV5-5	CASSFRDRVGDTQYF
TRBJ2-2	TRBV20-1	CSARDSASGSGRTYTGELFF
TRBJ1-1	TRBV29-1	CSVEGTQGAVTEAFF
TRBJ1-3	TRBV14	CASSHLLRDAKINSGNTIYF
TRBJ1-3	TRBV12-3/TRBV12-4	CASSRGTVSGNTIYF
TRBJ2-7	TRBV6-2/TRBV6-3	CASSIGYEQYF
TRBJ1-5	TRBV27	CASSHDGPYNQPQHF
TRBJ2-3	TRBV5-1	CASSLLDYTDTQYF
TRBJ2-7	TRBV7-2	CASSLVAGQGRSYEQYF
TRBJ2-7	TRBV27	CASGPTSGGYEQYF
TRBJ1-5	TRBV12-3/TRBV12-4	CASTLSRNQPQHF
TRBJ1-1	TRBV3-1	CASRGSGAGGRAFF
TRBJ2-1	TRBV7-2	CASSHQPGSSYNEQFF
TRBJ2-5	TRBV6-5	CASSWDPWEGAKETQYF
TRBJ2-7	TRBV5-5	CASSLGGTGISYEQYF
TRBJ1-1	TRBV7-9	CASGGRGGTEAFF
TRBJ2-2	TRBV5-1	CASSGTAPNTGELFF
TRBJ1-5	TRBV15	CATSRATGVGNQPQHF
TRBJ1-3	TRBV7-8	CASSFDRSSGNTIYF
TRBJ2-1	TRBV7-9	CASSPRLAGLYNEQFF
TRBJ2-1	TRBV7-3	CASGSGTSGSLYNEQFF
TRBJ2-2	TRBV27	CASSFRGGNTGELFF
TRBJ2-3	TRBV11-2	CASSLVPDYSEGTDTQYF
TRBJ2-1	TRBV25-1	CASNRGTAYNEQFF
TRBJ2-1	TRBV28	CASSWAGVRDNEQFF
TRBJ1-2	TRBV4-2	CASSQDSFYGYTF
TRBJ2-7	TRBV4-3	CASSQDETVSYEQYF
TRBJ2-3	TRBV5-1	CASSLGAGRRLTDTQYF
TRBJ2-7	TRBV4-3	CASSLGTGIEQYF
TRBJ2-1	TRBV6-2/TRBV6-3	CASMKGTSRNEQFF
TRBJ2-2	TRBV7-9	CASSPTSGRSSNTGELFF
TRBJ1-4	TRBV5-1	CASSFKDGNEKLFF
TRBJ2-7	TRBV18	CASSPLSLLLAETSYEQYF
TRBJ2-1	TRBV7-8	CASSPNSGSSYNEQFF
TRBJ2-5	TRBV5-1	CASSSRGEAQQETQYF
TRBJ2-1	TRBV10-3	CAISDLQTGGFNEQFF
TRBJ2-2	TRBV21-1	CASKRLAGPSNGELFF
TRBJ2-5	TRBV29-1	CSVPGRNQETQYF
TRBJ1-5	TRBV12-3/TRBV12-4	CASTGPGVNQPQHF
TRBJ2-1	TRBV20-1	CSARDPVSRDNEQFF
TRBJ1-1	TRBV12-3/TRBV12-4	CASKRSRGLNTEAFF
TRBJ2-7	TRBV18	CASSSGGQMDEQYF
TRBJ2-5	TRBV20-1	CSYGWGETQYF
TRBJ2-3	TRBV6-5	CASSYSGGWNTQYF
TRBJ1-2	TRBV12-3/TRBV12-4	CASSLRRVGGYTF
TRBJ2-1	TRBV25-1	CASSTGATYNEQFF
TRBJ2-2	TRBV14	CASSQLTGRATGELFF
TRBJ2-1	TRBV7-9	CASSYYRGLAENNEQFF
TRBJ1-1	TRBV5-1	CASRGGENTEAFF
TRBJ2-2	TRBV10-2	CASSEFGTSGSANTGELFF
TRBJ1-1	TRBV15	CATSSLTGGNTEAFF
TRBJ2-3	TRBV5-1	CASSPTGFADTQYF
TRBJ2-3	TRBV12-3/TRBV12-4	CATAESASTDTQYF
TRBJ2-6	TRBV9	CASSPQTGSSGANVLTF
TRBJ1-1	TRBV4-3	CASSSWGTDMNTEAFF
TRBJ1-1	TRBV15	CATSVRLPNTEAFF
TRBJ2-7	TRBV6-5	CASSYIRGHEQYF
TRBJ2-1	TRBV5-5	CATGTGARSYNEQFF